The T cell receptor beta chain under discussion was sequenced for a study of response to subunit inactivated influenza vaccine. Study-level results: Every seasonal influenza vaccination brings in few new T cells, the authors suggested.

Germline CDR1 SGHRS, CDR2 YFSETQ. The CDR3 length is 14 residues. The V end was cut by 3 bases, the J end by 4 bases, with 13 bases between. TCRdb itself ran the RT-PCR reads through MiXCR, one entry per CDR3 protein. The table has around 480,000 distinct CDR3 sequences, approximately 15% seen once; the top ten hold 3%. The sample holds a few counts of this clonotype. Its specificity is unknown. The chain is built from TRBV5-1 and TRBJ1-2; D remains unclear. Sequenced material: CD4+ T cells sorted from PBMCs, taken less than 30 months after vaccination. This sequence was found in a man in his fifties or sixties who received an inactivated influenza vaccine. The CDR3: CASSSSRNGYGYTF. For the CDR3, the DNA is TGCGCCAGCAGCTCGTCCCGAAATGGCTATGGCTACACCTTC.